This passage covers 8 T cell receptor beta chains from one sample sequenced in a study of cytomegalovirus exposure and HLA in healthy donors. PCR primers comprised 60 Vbeta and 13 Jbeta primers. Assay: immunoSEQ multiplex PCR; the TCRdb copy retains only in-frame clones and omits some. The profile shows 50,000 or so clones, 73% of them singletons. Material: PBMCs. These receptors came from a man in his late teens or twenties in good health and CMV-seronegative.

This chain joins TRBV4-2 and TRBJ1-5; D might be TRBD1 (6 bases). Trimming took off 1 base at V and 5 bases at J, with 12 bases between the two ends. This CDR3 is built from 15 residues. CDR1 LGHNA and CDR2 YNFKEQ come from the germline V gene. In DNA form, the CDR3 reads TGTGCCAGCAGCCAAGTGTGGGACATCGATCAGCCCCAGCATTTT. Translated: CASSQVWDIDQPQHF.

The chain couples TRBV15 to TRBJ2-5; no firm D call. Trimming stripped 3 bases from V and 4 bases from J, with 12 bases between. This CDR3 is 14 amino acids long. Germline CDR1 is LNHNV and CDR2 is YYDKDF (reference sequence). The CDR3 loop is CATSSDFPGETQYF. The CDR3 DNA reads as TGTGCCACCAGCAGTGACTTCCCTGGAGAGACCCAGTACTTC.

The chain uses TRBV6-5 and TRBJ1-1; D ambiguous. V was clipped by 0 bases and J by 1 base, with 3 bases between them. The CDR3 is 13 amino acids. Germline V CDR1 and CDR2: MNHEY, SVGAGI. The DNA for the CDR3 is TGTGCCAGCAGTTACTCTCAGAACACTGAAGCTTTCTTT. Translation: CASSYSQNTEAFF.

For this clone: Sequence at one end of the junction differs from germline and may be a read error. The J gene is TRBJ1-1, the V gene TRBV7-2; D perhaps matches TRBD1 (5 bases). The CDR3 contains 16 residues. Per germline, CDR1 SGHTA and CDR2 FQGNSA. CDR3 sequence: CASSRSGVRVKTEAFF. The CDR3 nucleotides are TGTGCCAGCAGCCGCAGCGGGGTCAGGGTGAAGACTGAAGCTTTCTTT.

J is TRBJ2-7 and V is TRBV15; no reliable D call. This CDR3 comprises 14 residues. Trimming removed 4 bases at V and 3 bases at J, with 13 bases between. Germline V gene data show CDR1 as LNHNV and CDR2 as YYDKDF (reference sequence). CDR3 amino acids: CATSTSRPYYEQYF. The DNA of the CDR3 is TGTGCCACCAGCACATCCAGGCCATACTACGAGCAGTACTTC.

With respect to this clone: The limits of the CDR3 on the DNA are not certain, so only TCRdb's listed CDR3 is given. V usage is TRBV6-5 and J usage is TRBJ2-3; the table's D gene call, TRBD2, was not cross checked with the DNA. The CDR3 is 14 amino acids long, termini counted. Per the germline V gene, CDR1 is MNHEY and CDR2 is SVGAGI. The CDR3: CASSSSSSTDTQYF.

V usage is TRBV7-6 and J usage is TRBJ2-7; D is possibly TRBD1 (7 bases). This CDR3 has 15 residues. The V end was cut by 0 bases, the J end by 4 bases, with 13 bases between. In germline, CDR1 is SGHVS, CDR2 FNYEAQ. The DNA of the CDR3 is TGTGCCAGCAGCTTAGCGGCGCAGGGGGGATACGAGCAGTACTTC. Protein sequence: CASSLAAQGGYEQYF. Together with reference TRBV7-6 and TRBJ2-7, the CDR3 gives the full variable domain: GAGVSQSPRYKVTKRGQDVALRCDPISGHVSLYWYRQALGQGPEFLTYFNYEAQQDKSGLPNDRFSAERPEGSISTLTIQRTEQRDSAMYRCASSLAAQGGYEQYFGPGTRLTVT.

This rearrangement joins TRBV4-3 to TRBJ2-7, with 9 positions matching TRBD1. The CDR3 is 15 amino acids. Germline V gene data show CDR1 as LGHNA and CDR2 as YSLEER. V trimming: 3 bases; J trimming: 0 bases; junction bases outside the gene matches: 3. The CDR3 spells CASSHGTGNSYEQYF. CDR3 nucleotide sequence: TGCGCCAGCAGCCACGGGACAGGGAACTCCTACGAGCAGTACTTC.